This section outlines one T cell receptor beta chain sequence together with its context. This sample is part of a study of blood T cell repertoires in COVID-19. About the study: The cDNA or gDNA used as material had been derived from T cells, B-cell-depleted T cells, or PBMCs.

The table came from immunoSEQ multiplex PCR; TCRdb's copy has only in-frame clones and leaves some out. The data hold around 200,000 clones, with about 83% observed a single time. The age range of participants was 18 to 89 years, with residence in fewer than 25 US areas. Participants were placed into cohorts based on the clinical history they reported. This clonotype was sampled from a man aged 40-50 years with acute COVID-19. The sample consisted of PBMCs or T cells enriched from blood (not recorded which).

The CDR3 sequence is CASSLSRDRVVGYTF. The CDR3 DNA reads as TGCGCCAGCAGCCTGTCCCGGGACAGGGTCGTTGGCTACACCTTC. This chain uses TRBV4-3 with TRBJ1-2; 9 bases align to TRBD1. This CDR3 has 15 amino acids. J was trimmed by 7 bases and V by 4 bases; bases with no gene match: 10. The germline V gene encodes CDR1 LGHNA and CDR2 YSLEER.